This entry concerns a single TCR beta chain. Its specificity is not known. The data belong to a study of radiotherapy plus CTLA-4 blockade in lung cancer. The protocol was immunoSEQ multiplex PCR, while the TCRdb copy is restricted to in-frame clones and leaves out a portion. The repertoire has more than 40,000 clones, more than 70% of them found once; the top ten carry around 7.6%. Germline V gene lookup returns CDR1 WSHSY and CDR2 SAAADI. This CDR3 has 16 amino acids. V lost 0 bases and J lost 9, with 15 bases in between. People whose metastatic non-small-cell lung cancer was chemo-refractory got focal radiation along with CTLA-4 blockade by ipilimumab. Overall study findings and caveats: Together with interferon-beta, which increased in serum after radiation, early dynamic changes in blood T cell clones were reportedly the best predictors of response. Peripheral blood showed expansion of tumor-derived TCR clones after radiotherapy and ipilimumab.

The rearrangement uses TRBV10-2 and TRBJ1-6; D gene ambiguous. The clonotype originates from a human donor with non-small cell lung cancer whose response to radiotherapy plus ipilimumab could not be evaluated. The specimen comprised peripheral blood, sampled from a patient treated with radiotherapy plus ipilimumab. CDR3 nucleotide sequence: TGCGCCAGCAGTGAGTCGACCCAGGACCGGGGTTCACCCCTCCACTTT. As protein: CASSESTQDRGSPLHF.